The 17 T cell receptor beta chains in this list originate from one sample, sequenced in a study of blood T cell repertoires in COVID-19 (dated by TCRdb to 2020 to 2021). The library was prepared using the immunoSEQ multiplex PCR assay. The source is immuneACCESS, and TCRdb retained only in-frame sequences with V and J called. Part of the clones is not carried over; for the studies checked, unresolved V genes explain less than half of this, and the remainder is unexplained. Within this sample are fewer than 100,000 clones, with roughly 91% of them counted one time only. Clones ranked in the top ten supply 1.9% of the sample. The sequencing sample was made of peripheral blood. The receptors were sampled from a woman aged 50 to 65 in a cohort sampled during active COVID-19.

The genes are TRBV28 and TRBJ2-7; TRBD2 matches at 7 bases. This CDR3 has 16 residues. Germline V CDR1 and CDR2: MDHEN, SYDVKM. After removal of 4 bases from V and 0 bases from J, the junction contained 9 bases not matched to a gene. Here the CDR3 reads CASSSSGGVSSYEQYF. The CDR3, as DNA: TGTGCCAGCAGTTCCTCTGGGGGGGTCAGCTCCTACGAGCAGTACTTC.

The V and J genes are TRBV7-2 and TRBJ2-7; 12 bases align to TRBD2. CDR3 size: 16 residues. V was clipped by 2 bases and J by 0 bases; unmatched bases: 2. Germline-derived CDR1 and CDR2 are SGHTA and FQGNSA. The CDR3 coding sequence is TGTGCCAGCAGCTTAACTAGCGGGGGGAGCTCCTACGAGCAGTACTTC. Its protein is CASSLTSGGSSYEQYF.

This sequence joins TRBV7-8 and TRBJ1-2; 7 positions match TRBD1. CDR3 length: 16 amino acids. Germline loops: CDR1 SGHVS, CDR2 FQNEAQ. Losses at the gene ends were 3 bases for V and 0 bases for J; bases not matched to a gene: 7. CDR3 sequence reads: CASSLDLGTANYGYTF. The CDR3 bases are TGTGCCAGCAGCTTGGACCTAGGGACAGCTAACTATGGCTACACCTTC.

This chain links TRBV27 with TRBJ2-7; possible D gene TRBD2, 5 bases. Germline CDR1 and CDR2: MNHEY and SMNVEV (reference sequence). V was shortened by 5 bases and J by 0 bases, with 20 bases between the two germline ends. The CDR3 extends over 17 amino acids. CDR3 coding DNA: TGTGCCAGCAGTATTTGCCCCCCGCTAGCCTTCTCCTACGAGCAGTACTTC. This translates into CASSICPPLAFSYEQYF.

The CDR3 region is CASQGQMNTEAFF. For the CDR3, the DNA is TGTGCCTCCCAGGGACAAATGAACACTGAAGCTTTCTTT. V usage is TRBV30 and J usage is TRBJ1-1; D may be TRBD1 (6 bases). This CDR3 has 13 amino acids. Germline CDR1 reads GTSNPN; CDR2 reads SVGIG (reference sequence). Trimming stripped 7 bases from V and 0 bases from J, with 12 bases between. The variable domain in full, with the rest retrieved from reference TRBV30 and TRBJ1-1, is SQTIHQWPATLVQPVGSPLSLECTVEGTSNPNLYWYRQAAGRGLQLLFYSVGIGQISSEVPQNLSASRPQDRQFILSSKKLLLSDSGFYLCASQGQMNTEAFFGQGTRLTVV.

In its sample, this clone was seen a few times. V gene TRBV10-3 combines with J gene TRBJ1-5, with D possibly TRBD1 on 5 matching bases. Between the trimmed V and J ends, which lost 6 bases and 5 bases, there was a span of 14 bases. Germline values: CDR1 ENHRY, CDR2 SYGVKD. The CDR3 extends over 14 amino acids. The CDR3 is CAISVGGGDQPQHF. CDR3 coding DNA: TGTGCCATCAGCGTGGGGGGAGGGGATCAGCCCCAGCATTTT.

Written as DNA, the CDR3 is TGTGCCAGCAGCTTAGGGACTTCAAGCAATGAGCAGTTCTTC. Encoded protein: CASSLGTSSNEQFF. The chain combines TRBV7-3 with TRBJ2-1, with a tentative D call TRBD2 (6 bases). The CDR3 is 14 residues long. CDR1 is SGHTA, CDR2 FQGTGA, per germline. The V end lost 2 bases, the J end lost 6 bases, and 11 bases lay between the germline ends.

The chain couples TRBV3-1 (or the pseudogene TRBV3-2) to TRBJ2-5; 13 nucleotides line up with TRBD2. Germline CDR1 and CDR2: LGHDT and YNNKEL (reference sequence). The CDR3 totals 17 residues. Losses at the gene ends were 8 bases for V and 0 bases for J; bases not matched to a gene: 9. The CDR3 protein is CASRRTSGGQYQETQYF. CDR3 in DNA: TGTGCCAGCCGACGGACTAGCGGGGGACAATACCAAGAGACCCAGTACTTC.

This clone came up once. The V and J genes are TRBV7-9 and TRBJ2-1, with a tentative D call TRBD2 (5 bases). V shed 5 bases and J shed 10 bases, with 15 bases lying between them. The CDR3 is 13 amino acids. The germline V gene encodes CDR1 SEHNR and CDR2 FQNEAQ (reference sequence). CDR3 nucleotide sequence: TGTGCCAGCAGCCCCTGGTTGGGAGACGAGCAGTTCTTC. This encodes CASSPWLGDEQFF.

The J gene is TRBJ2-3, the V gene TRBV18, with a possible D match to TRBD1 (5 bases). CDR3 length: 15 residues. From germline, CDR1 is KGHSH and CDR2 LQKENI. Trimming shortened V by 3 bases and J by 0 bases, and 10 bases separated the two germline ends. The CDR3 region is CASSPGRASTDTQYF. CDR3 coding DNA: TGTGCCAGCTCACCGGGCAGGGCTAGCACAGATACGCAGTATTTT.

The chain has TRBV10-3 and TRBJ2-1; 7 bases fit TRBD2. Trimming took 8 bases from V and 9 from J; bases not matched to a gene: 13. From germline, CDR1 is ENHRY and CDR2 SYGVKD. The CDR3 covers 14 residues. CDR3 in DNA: TGTGCCATCTCTGCCGACAAGGGAGGGAGTGAGCAGTTCTTC. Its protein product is CAISADKGGSEQFF.

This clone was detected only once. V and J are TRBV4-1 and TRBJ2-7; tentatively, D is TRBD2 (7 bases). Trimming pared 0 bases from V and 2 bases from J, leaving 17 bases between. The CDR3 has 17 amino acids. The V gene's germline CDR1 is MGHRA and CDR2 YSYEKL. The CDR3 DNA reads TGCGCCAGCAGCCAAGAAGGGGGGGACTTGACTCCCTACGAGCAGTACTTC. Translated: CASSQEGGDLTPYEQYF.

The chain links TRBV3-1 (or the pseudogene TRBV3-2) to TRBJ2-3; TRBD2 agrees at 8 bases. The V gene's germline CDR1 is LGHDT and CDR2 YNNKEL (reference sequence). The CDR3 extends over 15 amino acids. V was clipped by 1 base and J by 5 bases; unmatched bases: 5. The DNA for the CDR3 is TGTGCCAGCAGCCAAGTTCTCCTAGCGGGAGATACGCAGTATTTT. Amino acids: CASSQVLLAGDTQYF.

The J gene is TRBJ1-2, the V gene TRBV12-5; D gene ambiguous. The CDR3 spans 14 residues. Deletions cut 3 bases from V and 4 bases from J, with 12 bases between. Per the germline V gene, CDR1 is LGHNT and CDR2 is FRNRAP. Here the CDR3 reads CASGFGTSGYGYTF. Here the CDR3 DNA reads TGTGCTAGTGGTTTTGGAACCTCGGGCTATGGCTACACCTTC.

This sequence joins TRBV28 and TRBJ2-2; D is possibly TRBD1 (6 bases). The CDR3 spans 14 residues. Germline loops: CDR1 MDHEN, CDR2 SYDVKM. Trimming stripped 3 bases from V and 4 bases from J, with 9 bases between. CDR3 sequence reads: CASSFGGRTGELFF. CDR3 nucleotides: TGTGCCAGCAGTTTTGGGGGCCGCACCGGGGAGCTGTTTTTT.

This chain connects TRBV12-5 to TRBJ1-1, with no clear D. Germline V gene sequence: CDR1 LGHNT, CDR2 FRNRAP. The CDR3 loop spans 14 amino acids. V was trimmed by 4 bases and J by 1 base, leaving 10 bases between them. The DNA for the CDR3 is TGTGCTAGTGGTTCCACTGCAGGGAACACTGAAGCTTTCTTT. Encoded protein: CASGSTAGNTEAFF.

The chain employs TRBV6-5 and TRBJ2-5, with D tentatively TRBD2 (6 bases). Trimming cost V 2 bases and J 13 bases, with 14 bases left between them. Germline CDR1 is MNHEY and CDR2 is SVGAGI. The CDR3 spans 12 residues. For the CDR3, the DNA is TGTGCCAGCAGTTACCCCACCGGGACTCCGTACTTC. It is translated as CASSYPTGTPYF.